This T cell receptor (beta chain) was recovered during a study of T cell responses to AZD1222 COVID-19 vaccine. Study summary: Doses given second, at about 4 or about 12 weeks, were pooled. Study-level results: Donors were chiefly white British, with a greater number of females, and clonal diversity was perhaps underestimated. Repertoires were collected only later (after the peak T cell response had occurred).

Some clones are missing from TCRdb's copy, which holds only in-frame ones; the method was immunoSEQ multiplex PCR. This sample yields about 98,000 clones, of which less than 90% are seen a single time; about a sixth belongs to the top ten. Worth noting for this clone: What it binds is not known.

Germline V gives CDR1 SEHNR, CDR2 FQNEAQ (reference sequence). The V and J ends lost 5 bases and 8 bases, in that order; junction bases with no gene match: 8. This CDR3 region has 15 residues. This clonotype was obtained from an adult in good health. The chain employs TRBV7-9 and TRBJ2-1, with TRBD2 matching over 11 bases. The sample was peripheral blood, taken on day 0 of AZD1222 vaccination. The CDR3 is CASSRTSGSHDEQFF. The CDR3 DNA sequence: TGTGCCAGCAGCCGAACTAGCGGGAGTCACGATGAGCAGTTCTTC.